This T cell receptor (beta chain) derives from a study of vaccination and CD4 T cells after COVID-19. Across the study: Four females and six males made up the convalescents, two of whom were Hispanic.

The treatment denotes: roughly 10-day PBMC culture with coronavirus spike peptide pools or control peptides (ViraFEST assay). The unexposed donor's CD4+ T cells were collected before the COVID-19 pandemic (2011-2018). Four cold-coronavirus spikes and SARS-CoV-2 S/N served to probe CD4+ T cells taken from unexposed donors, cells permitting. Germline V gives CDR1 DFQATT, CDR2 SNEGSKA (reference sequence). V was clipped by 0 bases and J by 6 bases, with 11 bases between them. The CDR3 has 14 residues. With the Oncomine TCR Beta short-read assay, DNA from cultured CD4+ T cells was sequenced. Investigators obtained genomic DNA by extraction from cultured CD4+ T cells. TCRdb re-derived calls from the PCR reads in MiXCR, one entry per CDR3 protein. The table lists some 9,200 distinct CDR3 sequences, around two fifths of them singletons. This clonotype was seen more than once but under ten times. Its cognate antigen is unknown.

The gene calls are TRBV20-1 and TRBJ2-2, with a tentative D call TRBD1 (6 bases). The sample comprised CD4+ T cells from blood, cultured in vitro. This receptor was obtained from a human donor in good health. DNA for the CDR3: TGCAGTGCTAGAGATCCTAACAGGGCCGGGGAGCTGTTTTTT. Translating gives CSARDPNRAGELFF.